Sequencing of this T cell receptor (beta chain) was carried out in a study of CD8+ T cells in alopecia areata. This clone was picked up one time. Following extraction, RNA underwent reverse transcription to cDNA, which served as the sequencing template. Produced via immunoSEQ multiplex PCR; TCRdb's table is partial and in-frame only. This table holds about 130,000 clones, roughly 54% found once. The CDR3 sequence is 16 residues long. V lost 0 bases to trimming and J lost 0 bases, with 9 bases between them. Germline CDR1 is SGHNT and CDR2 is YYREEE (reference sequence). This sequence originates from a human donor with alopecia areata. The rearrangement links TRBV5-4 to TRBJ1-4; D is undetermined. Sequences were derived from CD4+ T cells sorted from blood, sampled at week 0. In nucleotides, the CDR3 is TGTGCCAGCAGCTTGGGTTCAGCTGCAACTAATGAAAAACTGTTTTTT. Translated, it gives CASSLGSAATNEKLFF.